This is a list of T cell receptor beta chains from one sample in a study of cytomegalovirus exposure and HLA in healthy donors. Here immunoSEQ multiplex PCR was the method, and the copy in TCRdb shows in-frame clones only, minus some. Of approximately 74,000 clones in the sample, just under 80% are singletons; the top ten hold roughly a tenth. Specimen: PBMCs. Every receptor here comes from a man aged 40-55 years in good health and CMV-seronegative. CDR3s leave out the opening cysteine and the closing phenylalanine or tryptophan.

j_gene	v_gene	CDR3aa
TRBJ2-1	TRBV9	ASSPSSSYSYNEQF
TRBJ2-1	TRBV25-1	ASSELAGGSNEQF
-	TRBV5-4	ASSLVGQGSEQY
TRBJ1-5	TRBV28	ATLGQGPQPQH
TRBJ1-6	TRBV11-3	ASSRHYNSPLH
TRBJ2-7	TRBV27	ASSLNPPGGNEQY
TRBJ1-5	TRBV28	ASRATGSNQPQH
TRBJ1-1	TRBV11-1	ASSLLSTVEAF
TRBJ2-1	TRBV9	ASSLSSEGWNEQF
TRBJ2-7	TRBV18	ASSLYVAGGVEEQY
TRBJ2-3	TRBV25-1	ASSESKPSFRTDTQY
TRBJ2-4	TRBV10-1	ASSDSQTLLAKNIQY
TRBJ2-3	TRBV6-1	ASLPGLNTDTQY
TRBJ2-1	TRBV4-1	ASSLAGGLAYEQF
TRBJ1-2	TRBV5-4	ASSLAGLPGRGGGYT
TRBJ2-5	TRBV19	ASSIQGAETQY
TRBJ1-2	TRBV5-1	ASSLQGANYGYT
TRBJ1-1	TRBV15	ATSREGHEAF
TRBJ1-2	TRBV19	ASMNRMSYGYT
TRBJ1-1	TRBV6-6	ASSSQTGITEAF
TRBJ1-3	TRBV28	ASSLAGNGNTIY
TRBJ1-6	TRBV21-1	ASSRTGLRYNSPLH
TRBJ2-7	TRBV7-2	ASSLVTSGAYEQY
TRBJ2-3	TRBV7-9	SSSLGLAGADTQY
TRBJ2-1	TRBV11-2	ASSLDRLAGEIL
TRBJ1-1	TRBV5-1	ASSLTVLNTEAF
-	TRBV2	ASSFSRENYSYEQY
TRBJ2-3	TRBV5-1	ASSFRLAGSTSTDTQY
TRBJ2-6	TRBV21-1	ASSKTLLRVGANVLT
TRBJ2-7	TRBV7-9	SSSTLAGEYEQY
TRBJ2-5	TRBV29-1	SVVMTGQETQY
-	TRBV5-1	ASSPRTGGIYEQY
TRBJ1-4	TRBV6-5	ASSARPAEKLF
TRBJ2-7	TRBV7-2	ASSFRTGPGEQY
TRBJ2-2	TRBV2	ASRPGPGTGELF
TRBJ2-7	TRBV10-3	AISKPGQGAVEQY
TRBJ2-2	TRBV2	ASTLARGIGELF
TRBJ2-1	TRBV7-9	ASSGTTSGGAYNEQF
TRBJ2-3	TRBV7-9	PSSRREVPATDTQY
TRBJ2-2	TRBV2	ASILGGGRSTGELF
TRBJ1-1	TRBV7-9	ASSLAEGSGAF
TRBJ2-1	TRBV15	ATSSGGVPSYNEQF
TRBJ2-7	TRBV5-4	ASSSARVPYEQY
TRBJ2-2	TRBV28	ASSLDFRDRTPNTGELF
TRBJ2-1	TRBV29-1	SVEDRGRGGRGEQF
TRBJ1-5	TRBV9	ASSRTGDRQPQH
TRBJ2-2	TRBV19	ASSTSRGTSGTGELF
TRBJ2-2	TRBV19	ASSITGKTGELF
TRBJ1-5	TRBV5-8	ASSWRQGENQPQH
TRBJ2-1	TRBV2	ASSEQRAGLAGGRTF